Below, 30 T cell receptor beta chains from the same sample are listed, as sequenced in a study of blood T cell repertoires in COVID-19. Using immunoSEQ multiplex PCR, the repertoire was profiled, and TCRdb retains in-frame clones only, with some absent. The sample consists of approximately 140,000 clones, approximately 80% of them appearing once. The sample consisted of peripheral blood. These receptor sequences come from a human donor in a cohort sampled during active COVID-19.

The V and J genes are TRBV19 and TRBJ2-5; 12 positions match TRBD2. J gave up 1 base and V 7 bases, and 7 bases lay outside the gene matches. Germline V gene data show CDR1 as LNHDA and CDR2 as SQIVND (reference sequence). The CDR3 is 16 residues long. The chain's CDR3 is CASTPGLAGPQETQYF. CDR3 nucleotide sequence: TGTGCCAGTACCCCCGGACTAGCGGGGCCCCAAGAGACCCAGTACTTC.

The chain employs TRBV5-1 and TRBJ2-1, with 10 bases fitting TRBD1. Germline CDR1 SGHRS, CDR2 YFSETQ. CDR3 length equals 16 residues. Losses at the gene ends were 4 bases for V and 4 bases for J; bases not matched to a gene: 8. The CDR3 nucleotides are TGCGCCAGCAGCAGAAATCCGGGACAGGGGTACAATGAGCAGTTCTTC. Its protein is CASSRNPGQGYNEQFF.

The rearrangement links TRBV19 to TRBJ1-2, with a tentative D call TRBD1 (6 bases). Germline CDR1 and CDR2: LNHDA and SQIVND (reference sequence). V lost 5 bases to trimming and J lost 6 bases, with 13 bases between them. The CDR3 is made up of 13 amino acids. The chain's CDR3 is CASSLRGGDGYTF. The DNA for the CDR3 is TGTGCCAGTAGTCTCAGGGGAGGGGATGGCTACACCTTC.

The J gene is TRBJ2-2, the V gene TRBV29-1; TRBD2 might be the D (5 bases). The CDR3 spans 13 residues. Deletions cut 3 bases from V and 1 base from J, with 6 bases between. In germline, CDR1 is SQVTM, CDR2 ANQGSEA. CDR3 sequence reads: CSVDAGNTGELFF. In DNA, the CDR3 is TGCAGCGTTGATGCGGGGAACACCGGGGAGCTGTTTTTT.

This chain connects TRBV7-3 to TRBJ2-3; 7 nucleotides align to TRBD1. The CDR3 sequence is 13 residues long. CDR1 and CDR2 (germline): SGHTA, FQGTGA. The V and J ends lost 2 bases and 4 bases, in that order; junction bases with no gene match: 0. The CDR3 DNA follows: TGTGCCAGCAGCTTACAGGGGGCAGATACGCAGTATTTT. Its protein product is CASSLQGADTQYF.

The rearrangement links TRBV5-4 to TRBJ1-4; unclear D gene. Trimming shortened V by 3 bases and J by 3 bases, and 12 bases separated the two germline ends. The CDR3 has 15 amino acids. CDR1 is SGHNT and CDR2 is YYREEE in the germline V gene (reference sequence). CDR3 amino acids: CASSSSRGSNEKLFF. CDR3 nucleotide sequence: TGTGCCAGCAGCTCTTCGAGAGGGTCTAATGAAAAACTGTTTTTT.

The chain joins TRBV27 to TRBJ2-3; weak D call: TRBD2 (6 bases). V was trimmed by 8 bases and J by 6 bases, leaving 18 bases between them. In germline, CDR1 is MNHEY, CDR2 SMNVEV (reference sequence). The CDR3 is 14 residues long. The CDR3 loop reads CASARQELADTQYF. For the CDR3, the DNA is TGTGCCAGCGCGCGGCAAGAGCTAGCGGATACGCAGTATTTT.

The genes are TRBV13 and TRBJ2-5; TRBD1 aligns across 9 bases. This CDR3 has 16 amino acids. Germline trimming cut 5 bases from V and 5 bases from J; bases unmatched to any gene: 12. Germline CDR1 reads PRHDT; CDR2 reads FYEKMQ (reference sequence). This CDR3 is CASSHNQQGAGETQYF. CDR3 DNA: TGTGCCAGCAGCCACAACCAACAGGGGGCTGGGGAGACCCAGTACTTC. The full variable domain, in which reference TRBV13 and TRBJ2-5 provide the parts outside the CDR3, is AAGVIQSPRHLIKEKRETATLKCYPIPRHDTVYWYQQGPGQDPQFLISFYEKMQSDKGSIPDRFSAQQFSDYHSELNMSSLELGDSALYFCASSHNQQGAGETQYFGPGTRLLVL.

This rearrangement joins TRBV4-1 to TRBJ1-2; D unresolved. V dropped 4 bases and J dropped 1 base, with 16 bases sitting between them. Per germline, CDR1 MGHRA and CDR2 YSYEKL. The CDR3 length is 16 residues. The CDR3 sequence: CASSPIVRELNYGYTF. In nucleotides, the CDR3 is TGCGCCAGCAGCCCTATAGTTAGAGAACTTAACTATGGCTACACCTTC.

The chain employs TRBV19 and TRBJ2-5; D possibly corresponds to TRBD1 (5 bases). Germline V CDR1 and CDR2: LNHDA, SQIVND (reference sequence). Trimming took 0 bases from V and 3 from J, leaving 5 bases between them. This CDR3 comprises 13 residues. CDR3 region: CASSIEGEETQYF. Here the CDR3 DNA reads TGTGCCAGTAGTATAGAAGGGGAAGAGACCCAGTACTTC. Filled out from reference TRBV19 and TRBJ2-5, the complete variable domain reads DGGITQSPKYLFRKEGQNVTLSCEQNLNHDAMYWYRQDPGQGLRLIYYSQIVNDFQKGDIAEGYSVSREKKESFPLTVTSAQKNPTAFYLCASSIEGEETQYFGPGTRLLVL.

The chain combines TRBV9 with TRBJ1-2, with D perhaps matching TRBD1 (5 bases). The V gene's germline CDR1 is SGDLS and CDR2 YYNGEE. This CDR3 is built from 13 residues. Trimming shortened V by 5 bases and J by 4 bases, and 12 bases separated the two germline ends. CDR3: CASRADSFYGYTF. CDR3 in DNA: TGTGCCAGCAGGGCCGACAGCTTCTATGGCTACACCTTC. Drawing the rest from reference TRBV9 and TRBJ1-2, the complete variable domain is DSGVTQTPKHLITATGQRVTLRCSPRSGDLSVYWYQQSLDQGLQFLIQYYNGEERAKGNILERFSAQQFPDLHSELNLSSLELGDSALYFCASRADSFYGYTFGSGTRLTVV.

The chain has TRBV9 and TRBJ2-1; 7 nucleotides match TRBD2. The CDR3 has 17 amino acids. Germline CDR1 SGDLS, CDR2 YYNGEE. The V segment lost 4 bases and the J segment 0 bases; nucleotides outside the gene matches: 10. CDR3 sequence (DNA): TGTGCCAGCAGCCCCCGGGGGGATACGAGCTCCTACAATGAGCAGTTCTTC. Protein product: CASSPRGDTSSYNEQFF. The full variable domain, completed using reference TRBV9 and TRBJ2-1, is DSGVTQTPKHLITATGQRVTLRCSPRSGDLSVYWYQQSLDQGLQFLIQYYNGEERAKGNILERFSAQQFPDLHSELNLSSLELGDSALYFCASSPRGDTSSYNEQFFGPGTRLTVL.

V is TRBV14 and J is TRBJ1-1, with a tentative D call TRBD1 (5 bases). Germline V lookup: CDR1 SGHDN, CDR2 FVKESK. The CDR3 covers 16 residues. V was shortened by 0 bases and J by 4 bases, with 15 bases between the two germline ends. The CDR3 loop reads CASSQDAAGHSTEAFF. The CDR3 DNA reads as TGTGCCAGCAGCCAAGATGCGGCAGGGCATAGCACTGAAGCTTTCTTT. Drawing the rest from reference TRBV14 and TRBJ1-1, the complete variable domain is EAGVTQFPSHSVIEKGQTVTLRCDPISGHDNLYWYRRVMGKEIKFLLHFVKESKQDESGMPNNRFLAERTGGTYSTLKVQPAELEDSGVYFCASSQDAAGHSTEAFFGQGTRLTVV.

The chain links TRBV27 to TRBJ1-6; 7 bases map to TRBD1. CDR1 and CDR2 from the germline V gene are MNHEY and SMNVEV (reference sequence). Trimming removed 6 bases from V and 7 bases from J; junction bases left unmatched: 15. The CDR3 is 17 amino acids. CDR3 sequence reads: CASRKTAQGVRNSPLHF. The CDR3 region has the DNA TGTGCCAGCAGAAAGACAGCCCAGGGGGTTAGAAATTCACCCCTCCACTTT.

The V call is TRBV6-5, the J call TRBJ1-1; 8 bases match TRBD1. The CDR3 covers 16 residues. Unmatched junction bases numbered 9, after V lost 1 base and J lost 5 bases. The V gene's germline CDR1 is MNHEY and CDR2 SVGAGI. CDR3 amino acids: CASSYYTPQGATEAFF. The DNA for the CDR3 is TGTGCCAGCAGTTACTATACCCCCCAGGGGGCAACTGAAGCTTTCTTT.

V is TRBV21-1 and J is TRBJ2-3; TRBD2 reflects the table's D call only, with no check against the DNA. TRBV21-1 represents a pseudogene. This CDR3 spans 15 amino acids. For the CDR3, the DNA is TGTGCCAGCAGCAGGACTAGTGAGAACGCAGATACGCAGTATTTT. Translating gives CASSRTSENADTQYF.

This clone appeared once. This rearrangement joins TRBV9 to TRBJ2-3; no reliable D call. Trimming pared 3 bases from V and 0 bases from J, leaving 11 bases between. CDR3 size: 15 residues. Per germline, CDR1 SGDLS and CDR2 YYNGEE. The CDR3: CASSGTAISTDTQYF. DNA for the CDR3: TGTGCCAGCAGCGGTACAGCAATTAGCACAGATACGCAGTATTTT.

The CDR3 protein is CASSLSRGNEKLFF. The CDR3 coding sequence is TGTGCCAGCAGCCTAAGCAGGGGAAATGAAAAACTGTTTTTT. The chain employs TRBV7-2 and TRBJ1-4; TRBD1 is a possible D gene (6 bases). This CDR3 contains 14 residues. In germline, CDR1 is SGHTA, CDR2 FQGNSA. Trimming cost V 5 bases and J 5 bases, with 12 bases left between them.

This rearrangement joins TRBV10-3 to TRBJ2-2; 8 bases are a match to TRBD2. This CDR3 has 16 amino acids. The ends lost 6 bases at V and 4 bases at J; junction bases unmatched: 10. CDR1 and CDR2 (germline): ENHRY, SYGVKD. Here the CDR3 DNA reads TGTGCCATCAGATCCGGGACTAGGGGAACCACCGGGGAGCTGTTTTTT. Amino acids: CAIRSGTRGTTGELFF.

This clone showed up just a few times. The CDR3 protein is CASSQEGAGSQPQHF. The CDR3, as DNA: TGTGCCAGCAGCCAAGAAGGGGCAGGGTCTCAGCCCCAGCATTTT. The J gene is TRBJ1-5, the V gene TRBV3-1 (or the pseudogene TRBV3-2); a possible D gene is TRBD1 (5 bases). The V and J ends lost 0 bases and 6 bases respectively, with 12 bases between them. Germline loops: CDR1 LGHDT, CDR2 YNNKEL (reference sequence). The CDR3 length is 15 residues.

The chain employs TRBV30 and TRBJ1-2; weak D call: TRBD1 (6 bases). Trimming pared 2 bases from V and 5 bases from J, leaving 18 bases between. The CDR3 spans 15 residues. Germline CDR1 GTSNPN, CDR2 SVGIG (reference sequence). The CDR3 region has the DNA TGTGCCTGGAGTAGAGCACATAAGGGGGTTTATGGCTACACCTTC. Its protein is CAWSRAHKGVYGYTF.

The V and J genes are TRBV5-1 and TRBJ2-5; 8 bases line up with TRBD2. The CDR3 has 15 residues. V was pared by 6 bases and J by 4 bases, with 11 bases of the junction left unmatched. Germline V gene data show CDR1 as SGHRS and CDR2 as YFSETQ. This CDR3 reads CASTAAGGGGETQYF. In nucleotides, the CDR3 is TGCGCCAGCACCGCCGCCGGGGGGGGCGGAGAGACCCAGTACTTC.

The table lists this clone with a few counts. The chain uses TRBV4-1 and TRBJ1-4; weak D call: TRBD1 (5 bases). Trimming stripped 3 bases from V and 3 bases from J, with 11 bases between. Germline values: CDR1 MGHRA, CDR2 YSYEKL. The CDR3 contains 15 residues. CDR3 sequence (DNA): TGCGCCAGCAGCCACCCGGGGGATCCTAATGAAAAACTGTTTTTT. The encoded protein is CASSHPGDPNEKLFF.

For this clone: Different DNA sequences within this sample yield the same CDR3. The rearrangement uses TRBV7-3 and TRBJ2-3, with TRBD2 identical over 8 bases. The CDR3 is 15 amino acids. The germline V gene encodes CDR1 SGHTA and CDR2 FQGTGA. The trim removed 4 bases at V and 4 bases at J, leaving 7 bases unmatched. CDR3 bases: TGTGCCAGCAGCTCCCGGACTAGCCCGGCAGATACGCAGTATTTT. Protein sequence: CASSSRTSPADTQYF.

This CDR3 is CASSSGQLYEQYF. The CDR3, as DNA: TGTGCCAGCAGTTCGGGACAACTCTACGAGCAGTACTTC. The chain employs TRBV28 and TRBJ2-7; D possibly corresponds to TRBD1 (6 bases). The V gene lost 4 bases and the J gene lost 3 bases, with 10 bases spanning the gap. The CDR3 totals 13 residues. The germline CDR1 and CDR2 sequences are MDHEN and SYDVKM.

The CDR3 protein is CASSQAMWGVSSLGGYTF. DNA of the CDR3: TGTGCCAGCAGCCAAGCTATGTGGGGGGTATCCTCCTTGGGTGGCTACACCTTC. V gene TRBV3-1 (or the pseudogene TRBV3-2) combines with J gene TRBJ1-2; tentative D call: TRBD1 (5 bases). Germline assignment: CDR1 LGHDT and CDR2 YNNKEL (reference sequence). V was trimmed by 1 base and J by 7 bases, leaving 25 bases between them. The CDR3 runs 18 residues.

The chain couples TRBV5-4 to TRBJ2-5; TRBD2 matches at 10 bases. CDR3 length: 15 residues. Germline assignment: CDR1 SGHNT and CDR2 YYREEE (reference sequence). V was clipped by 4 bases and J by 1 base; unmatched bases: 4. The CDR3 DNA is TGTGCCAGCAGCCAGCAGCGGGGGGGCCAAGAGACCCAGTACTTC. This translates into CASSQQRGGQETQYF.

Only one count was recorded for this clone. This rearrangement joins TRBV5-1 to TRBJ2-5, with 9 bases identical to TRBD1. Germline V lookup: CDR1 SGHRS, CDR2 YFSETQ. V gave up 1 base and J gave up 5 bases; unmatched junction bases: 9. This CDR3 has 16 amino acids. CDR3 nucleotides: TGCGCCAGCAGCTTGTCCGGGACAGGGTTGGTGGAGACCCAGTACTTC. It specifies CASSLSGTGLVETQYF. The full variable domain, completed using reference TRBV5-1 and TRBJ2-5, is KAGVTQTPRYLIKTRGQQVTLSCSPISGHRSVSWYQQTPGQGLQFLFEYFSETQRNKGNFPGRFSGRQFSNSRSEMNVSTLELGDSALYLCASSLSGTGLVETQYFGPGTRLLVL.

V and J are TRBV9 and TRBJ2-3, with 10 bases identical to TRBD2. The CDR3 totals 16 residues. The trim removed 3 bases at V and 2 bases at J, leaving 6 bases unmatched. The V gene's germline CDR1 is SGDLS and CDR2 YYNGEE. This CDR3 reads CASSAPAGGNTDTQYF. Here the CDR3 DNA reads TGTGCCAGCAGCGCTCCAGCGGGGGGGAACACAGATACGCAGTATTTT.

The rearrangement uses TRBV7-6 and TRBJ1-1; the D gene is possibly TRBD1 (5 bases). CDR3 length equals 18 residues. Trimming cost V 2 bases and J 0 bases, with 19 bases left between them. The V gene's germline CDR1 is SGHVS and CDR2 FNYEAQ. CDR3 residues: CASSLIQGRVDMNTEAFF. For the CDR3, the DNA is TGTGCCAGCAGCTTAATCCAGGGCCGAGTTGACATGAACACTGAAGCTTTCTTT.